This TCR beta chain was sequenced for a study of cytomegalovirus exposure and HLA in healthy donors. Study results and limitations: Some public TCRs appeared in many individuals, while most sequences were rare. Sequencing likely caused a cluster of highly shared sequence variants.

Concerning this clone: Antigen: not known.

The V end lost 5 bases, the J end lost 6 bases, and 17 bases lay between the germline ends. Germline V gene lookup returns CDR1 MNHEY and CDR2 SVGAGI. This CDR3 is 15 amino acids long. The PCR used 60 Vbeta and 13 Jbeta primers. Only in-frame clones appear in the TCRdb table, and some are missing; sequencing was by immunoSEQ multiplex PCR. The repertoire holds 58,000 or so clones, with around 68% as singletons. The specimen was PBMCs. This sequence was found in a middle-aged man in good health and CMV-seropositive. This chain links TRBV6-5 with TRBJ2-1; D gene ambiguous. The CDR3 DNA is TGTGCCAGCAGTGTTAGAGGTCCGCGATCCAATGAGCAGTTCTTC. Its protein is CASSVRGPRSNEQFF.